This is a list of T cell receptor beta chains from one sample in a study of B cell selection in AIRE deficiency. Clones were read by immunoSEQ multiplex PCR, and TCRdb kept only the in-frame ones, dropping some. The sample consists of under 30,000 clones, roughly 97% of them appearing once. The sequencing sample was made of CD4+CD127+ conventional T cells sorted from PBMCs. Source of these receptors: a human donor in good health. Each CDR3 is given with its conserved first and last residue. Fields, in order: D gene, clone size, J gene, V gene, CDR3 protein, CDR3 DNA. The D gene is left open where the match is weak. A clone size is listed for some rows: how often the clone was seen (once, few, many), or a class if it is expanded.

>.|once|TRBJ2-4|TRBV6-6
CASSVRSIQYF
TGTGCCAGCAGTGTCCGGAGCATTCAGTACTTC
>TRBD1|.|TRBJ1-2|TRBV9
CASSPRFPGQGAYGYTF
TGTGCCAGCAGCCCTCGTTTTCCGGGACAGGGGGCCTATGGCTACACCTTC
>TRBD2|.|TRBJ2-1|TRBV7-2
CASSRLAGTYNEQFF
TGTGCCAGCAGCCGACTAGCGGGAACCTACAATGAGCAGTTCTTC
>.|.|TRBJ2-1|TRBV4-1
CASSGGPISYNEQFF
TGCGCCAGCTCAGGGGGGCCCATCTCCTACAATGAGCAGTTCTTC
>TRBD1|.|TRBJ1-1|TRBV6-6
CASSETGPVAFF
TGTGCCAGCAGCGAGACAGGGCCGGTAGCTTTCTTT
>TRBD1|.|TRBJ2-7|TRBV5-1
CASGTGATYEQYF
TGCGCCAGCGGGACAGGGGCGACCTACGAGCAGTACTTC
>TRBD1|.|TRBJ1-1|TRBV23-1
CASSQSCRGHLEAFF
TGCGCCAGCAGTCAATCTTGCAGGGGGCACCTTGAAGCTTTCTTT
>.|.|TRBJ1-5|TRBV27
CASSSLGDGDQPQHF
TGTGCCAGCAGTTCCCTAGGGGACGGAGATCAGCCCCAGCATTTT
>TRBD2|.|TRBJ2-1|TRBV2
CASSELAGAHEQFF
TGTGCCAGCAGTGAATTAGCGGGAGCGCATGAGCAGTTCTTC
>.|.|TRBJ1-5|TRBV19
CASSIDTRGGNQPQHF
TGTGCCAGTAGTATAGATACGAGGGGAGGCAATCAGCCCCAGCATTTT
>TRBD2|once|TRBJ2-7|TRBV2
CASRGRLVAGNHEQYF
TGTGCCAGCAGGGGAAGGTTGGTAGCGGGTAACCACGAGCAGTACTTC
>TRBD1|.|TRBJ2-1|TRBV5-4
CASSSVGTGLNEQFF
TGTGCCAGCAGCTCAGTCGGGACAGGGTTGAATGAGCAGTTCTTC
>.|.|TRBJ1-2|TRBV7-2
CASSLETGPYGYTF
TGTGCCAGCAGCTTAGAGACAGGCCCCTATGGCTACACCTTC
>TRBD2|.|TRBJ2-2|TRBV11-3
CASSLGLAGDAGELFF
TGTGCCAGCAGCTTAGGACTAGCGGGAGACGCCGGGGAGCTGTTTTTT
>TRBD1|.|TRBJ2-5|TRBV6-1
CASSEQGYPVQETQYF
TGTGCCAGCAGCGAACAGGGGTACCCGGTCCAAGAGACCCAGTACTTC
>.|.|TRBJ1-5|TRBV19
CASSRVRERQPQHF
TGTGCCAGTAGTCGCGTCAGGGAGCGTCAGCCCCAGCATTTT
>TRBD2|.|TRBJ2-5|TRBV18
CASSPPTSKETQYF
TGTGCCAGCTCACCACCGACTAGCAAAGAGACCCAGTACTTC
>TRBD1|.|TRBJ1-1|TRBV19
CASRRQGGTEAFF
TGTGCCAGTCGCCGACAGGGAGGAACTGAAGCTTTCTTT
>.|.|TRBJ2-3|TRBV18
CASSPSGFTDTQYF
TGTGCCAGCTCACCTAGCGGTTTCACAGATACGCAGTATTTT
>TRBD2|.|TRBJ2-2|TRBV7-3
CASSHNPGRDTGELFF
TGTGCCAGCAGCCACAACCCCGGGAGGGACACCGGGGAGCTGTTTTTT
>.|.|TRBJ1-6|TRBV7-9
CASSSLQGNNSPLHF
TGTGCCAGCAGCTCCCTTCAGGGGAATAATTCACCCCTCCACTTT
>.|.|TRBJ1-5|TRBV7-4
CASSLIPTELSNQPQHF
TGTGCCAGCAGCTTAATCCCGACTGAGCTTAGCAATCAGCCCCAGCATTTT
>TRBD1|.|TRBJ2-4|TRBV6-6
CASSYSGQGSIQYF
TGTGCCAGCAGTTACTCCGGACAGGGGAGCATTCAGTACTTC
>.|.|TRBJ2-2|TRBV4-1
CASSQVSFGPSTGELFF
TGCGCCAGCAGCCAAGTTTCCTTTGGGCCTTCCACCGGGGAGCTGTTTTTT
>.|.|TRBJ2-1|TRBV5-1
CASSLALSYNEQFF
TGCGCCAGCAGCTTAGCGCTCTCCTACAATGAGCAGTTCTTC
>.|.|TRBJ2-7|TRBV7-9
CASSLRGGLYEQYF
TGTGCCAGCAGCTTAAGGGGAGGTCTCTACGAGCAGTACTTC
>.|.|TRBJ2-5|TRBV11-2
CASSLAGTPQETQYF
TGTGCCAGCAGCTTAGCCGGGACTCCCCAAGAGACCCAGTACTTC
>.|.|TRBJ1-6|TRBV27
CASSLLGPTYNSPLHF
TGTGCCAGCAGTTTGTTGGGGCCCACTTATAATTCACCCCTCCACTTT
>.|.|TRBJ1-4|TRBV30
CAWSEVKGKLFF
TGTGCCTGGAGTGAGGTGAAGGGAAAACTGTTTTTT
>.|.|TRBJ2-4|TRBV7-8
CASSLGLDRALAKNIQYF
TGTGCCAGCAGCTTAGGATTGGATCGGGCGCTGGCCAAAAACATTCAGTACTTC
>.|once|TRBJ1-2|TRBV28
CASSRKRVSGYTF
TGTGCCAGCAGTCGGAAGCGGGTTTCTGGCTACACCTTC
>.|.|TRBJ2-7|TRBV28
CASSSTGASYEQYF
TGTGCCAGCAGTTCGACCGGGGCCTCCTACGAGCAGTACTTC
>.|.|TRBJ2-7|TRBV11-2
CASSLGEAGREQYF
TGTGCCAGCAGCTTAGGGGAGGCAGGGAGAGAGCAGTACTTC
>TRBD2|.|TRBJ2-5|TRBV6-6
CASRSSGRATETQYF
TGTGCCAGCAGAAGTAGCGGGAGGGCCACAGAGACCCAGTACTTC
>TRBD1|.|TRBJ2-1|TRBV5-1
CASSLIGTGEDEQFF
TGCGCCAGCAGCTTGATTGGGACAGGGGAAGATGAGCAGTTCTTC
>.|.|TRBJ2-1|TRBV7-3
CASSPGGATYNEQFF
TGTGCCAGCAGCCCGGGGGGCGCTACCTACAATGAGCAGTTCTTC
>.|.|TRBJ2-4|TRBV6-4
CATLGGLVAKNIQYF
TGTGCCACCTTGGGAGGATTGGTGGCCAAAAACATTCAGTACTTC
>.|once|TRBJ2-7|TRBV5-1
CASSLGGGFSYEQYF
TGCGCCAGCAGCCTGGGAGGGGGTTTCTCCTACGAGCAGTACTTC
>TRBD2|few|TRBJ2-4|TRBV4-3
CASSTDGGRTDIQYF
TGCGCCAGCAGCACGGACGGGGGGAGAACGGACATTCAGTACTTC
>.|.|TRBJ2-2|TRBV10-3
CAIEQGTGELFF
TGTGCCATCGAACAGGGCACCGGGGAGCTGTTTTTT
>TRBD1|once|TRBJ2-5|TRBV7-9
CASSFQGAQETQYF
TGTGCCAGCAGCTTCCAGGGGGCGCAGGAGACCCAGTACTTC
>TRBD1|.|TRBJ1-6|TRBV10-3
CAISRDRDSPLHF
TGTGCCATCAGTAGGGACAGGGATTCACCCCTCCACTTT
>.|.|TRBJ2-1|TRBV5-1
CASSLRLATVREQFF
TGCGCCAGCAGCTTGAGGCTAGCAACGGTTCGTGAGCAGTTCTTC
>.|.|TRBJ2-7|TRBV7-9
CASSLGARGTGYEQYF
TGTGCCAGCAGCTTAGGCGCGAGGGGTACGGGATACGAGCAGTACTTC
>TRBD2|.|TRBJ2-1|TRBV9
CASSVRTSGRQGSYNEQFF
TGTGCCAGCAGCGTAAGGACTAGCGGGAGGCAGGGCTCCTACAATGAGCAGTTCTTC
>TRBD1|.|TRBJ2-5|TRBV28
CASSPWTGGRETQYF
TGTGCCAGCAGCCCCTGGACAGGGGGCAGAGAGACCCAGTACTTC
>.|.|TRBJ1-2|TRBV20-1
CSASLAYGYTF
TGCAGTGCCAGTTTGGCCTATGGCTACACCTTC
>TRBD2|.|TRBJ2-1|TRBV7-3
CASSRTSGSNEQFF
TGTGCCAGCAGCCGGACTAGCGGGAGCAATGAGCAGTTCTTC
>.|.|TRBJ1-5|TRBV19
CASSMGAPNYSNQPQHF
TGTGCCAGTAGTATGGGAGCCCCTAATTATAGCAATCAGCCCCAGCATTTT
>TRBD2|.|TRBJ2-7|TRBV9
CASSASPARGLSF
TGTGCCAGCAGCGCCTCCCCCGCCCGGGGACTATCCTTC
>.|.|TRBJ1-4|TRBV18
CASSPQPGENEKLFF
TGTGCCAGCTCACCACAGCCAGGAGAAAATGAAAAACTGTTTTTT
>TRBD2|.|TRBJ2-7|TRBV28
CASNLGAGGAYEQYF
TGTGCCAGCAACTTGGGGGCGGGAGGCGCCTACGAGCAGTACTTC
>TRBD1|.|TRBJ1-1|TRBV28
CASSSYGGQGGTEAFF
TGTGCCAGCAGTTCCTATGGGGGACAGGGGGGGACTGAAGCTTTCTTT